Following are 29 T cell receptor beta chains from one sample sequenced in a study of blood T cell repertoires in COVID-19. TCRdb's table, derived via immunoSEQ multiplex PCR, lists solely in-frame clones and lacks some. The repertoire consists of some 210,000 clones, with 84% occurring once and the leading ten covering more than 4.5%. The sample consisted of peripheral blood. These receptors all come from a woman aged 70 to 79 with active or convalescent COVID-19.

The V call is TRBV18, the J call TRBJ1-1; 9 nucleotides align to TRBD1. Per the germline V gene, CDR1 is KGHSH and CDR2 is LQKENI. The length of the CDR3 is 15 residues. The V gene end was trimmed by 5 bases and the J gene end by 0 bases; junction bases not matched to a gene: 4. The CDR3 is CASSATGGMNTEAFF. In DNA, the CDR3 is TGTGCCAGCTCAGCGACAGGGGGAATGAACACTGAAGCTTTCTTT.

CDR3 bases: TGTGCCAGCAGCACCGACAGGGCGGGCACCGGGGAGCTGTTTTTT. Translated, it gives CASSTDRAGTGELFF. This chain connects TRBV6-5 to TRBJ2-2; the match to TRBD1 covers 7 bases. With 6 bases clipped from V and 4 bases from J, the junction kept 8 bases outside the gene matches. There are 15 residues in the CDR3. Germline loops: CDR1 MNHEY, CDR2 SVGAGI.

The CDR3 reads CASSPLTSGSRNEQYF. CDR3 nucleotide sequence: TGTGCCAGCTCACCCCTAACTAGCGGGAGCCGCAACGAGCAGTACTTC. The rearrangement links TRBV18 to TRBJ2-7; 11 nucleotides line up with TRBD2. This CDR3 has 16 residues. CDR1 is KGHSH and CDR2 is LQKENI in the germline V gene. Trimming removed 3 bases from V and 5 bases from J; junction bases left unmatched: 9.

V and J are TRBV6-5 and TRBJ2-1, with TRBD1 matching 9 bases. Germline assignment: CDR1 MNHEY and CDR2 SVGAGI. After removal of 8 bases from V and 9 bases from J, the junction contained 11 bases not matched to a gene. The length of the CDR3 is 14 residues. The CDR3 here is CASQENRGLGEQFF. CDR3 bases: TGTGCCAGCCAGGAAAACAGGGGGCTCGGTGAGCAGTTCTTC.

The rearrangement joins TRBV11-3 to TRBJ2-7; 9 bases fit TRBD2. The germline V gene has CDR1 SGHNT and CDR2 YENEEA. V trimming: 1 base; J trimming: 6 bases; junction bases outside the gene matches: 4. The CDR3 covers 14 residues. The CDR3 loop is CASSLGPAGGEQYF. DNA for the CDR3: TGTGCCAGCAGCTTAGGTCCAGCGGGAGGCGAGCAGTACTTC.

This chain links TRBV19 with TRBJ1-4, with TRBD1 matching 7 bases. V was clipped by 6 bases and J by 8 bases; unmatched bases: 6. The CDR3 has 13 amino acids. CDR1 is LNHDA, CDR2 SQIVND, per germline (reference sequence). CDR3 sequence (DNA): TGTGCCAGTAGCCCAGGGGGTGTCGAAAAACTGTTTTTT. This sequence encodes CASSPGGVEKLFF.

The rearrangement uses TRBV11-3 and TRBJ2-3; D is perhaps TRBD2 (6 bases). Trimming left V 4 bases short and J 6 bases short, with 14 bases between. The CDR3 runs 14 residues. Germline assignment: CDR1 SGHNT and CDR2 YENEEA. In nucleotides, the CDR3 is TGTGCCAGCAGCTCAGGAGGGGATCGGGATACGCAGTATTTT. Translated: CASSSGGDRDTQYF.

In its sample, this clone was seen a few times. The rearrangement uses TRBV2 and TRBJ2-1; the match to TRBD2 covers 14 bases. The CDR3 runs to 16 residues. Germline V gene lookup returns CDR1 SNHLY and CDR2 FYNNEI. The J segment lost 6 bases and the V segment lost 6 bases, leaving 7 bases of the junction unmatched. DNA of the CDR3: TGTGCCAGCAGGAACCCGGGACTAGCGGGAGTCAATGAGCAGTTCTTC. Its protein product is CASRNPGLAGVNEQFF.

This clone was seen only a few times. Other nucleotide sequences in the sample specify the same CDR3. The chain is built from TRBV5-1 and TRBJ2-1; 8 nucleotides agree with TRBD2. The CDR3 is made up of 15 amino acids. After removal of 1 base from V and 2 bases from J, the junction contained 2 bases not matched to a gene. Germline values: CDR1 SGHRS, CDR2 YFSETQ. CDR3 DNA sequence: TGCGCCAGCAGCTTGACTAGCGGTGCCTACAATGAGCAGTTCTTC. It yields the protein CASSLTSGAYNEQFF.

The chain employs TRBV4-1 and TRBJ1-6; 8 bases match TRBD1. CDR1 and CDR2 (germline): MGHRA, YSYEKL. V was clipped by 2 bases and J by 6 bases; unmatched bases: 9. The CDR3 sequence is 17 residues long. Written as DNA, the CDR3 is TGCGCCAGCAGCCAACCGATGGACAGGGAATTTAATTCACCCCTCCACTTT. This translates into CASSQPMDREFNSPLHF.

This clone was detected a few times. CDR3: CACDGGGIRNTIYF. The CDR3 DNA is TGTGCCTGCGATGGGGGAGGGATTAGAAACACCATATATTTT. The gene calls are TRBV30 and TRBJ1-3, with D tentatively TRBD1 (5 bases). The CDR3 is 14 residues long. Germline CDR1 is GTSNPN and CDR2 is SVGIG (reference sequence). V was pared by 6 bases and J by 5 bases, with 17 bases between.

The CDR3 DNA reads TGTGCCAGCAGCTTGGGGGCTGGGGAGCAGTACTTC. It translates to CASSLGAGEQYF. J is TRBJ2-7 and V is TRBV11-2; a weak D match, TRBD1 (6 bases). V gave up 3 bases and J gave up 7 bases, with 10 bases separating them. Germline CDR1 SGHAT, CDR2 FQNNGV. The CDR3 loop spans 12 amino acids. The full variable domain, rest sourced from reference TRBV11-2 and TRBJ2-7, is EAGVAQSPRYKIIEKRQSVAFWCNPISGHATLYWYQQILGQGPKLLIQFQNNGVVDDSQLPKDRFSAERLKGVDSTLKIQPAKLEDSAVYLCASSLGAGEQYFGPGTRLTVT.

V is TRBV19 and J is TRBJ2-3, with a tentative D call TRBD2 (7 bases). Trimming took 10 bases from V and 0 from J, leaving 17 bases between them. The CDR3 is 15 amino acids. Germline CDR1 reads LNHDA; CDR2 reads SQIVND (reference sequence). Here the CDR3 reads CATKGGGGSTDTQYF. In DNA form, the CDR3 reads TGTGCCACCAAAGGGGGGGGAGGAAGCACAGATACGCAGTATTTT.

The chain uses TRBV29-1 and TRBJ1-3; D is uncertain. This CDR3 comprises 14 residues. Trimming removed 4 bases at V and 3 bases at J, with 13 bases between. Germline CDR1 reads SQVTM; CDR2 reads ANQGSEA. The CDR3: CSVAGSLGGNTIYF. CDR3 in DNA: TGCAGCGTTGCCGGGAGTTTGGGTGGAAACACCATATATTTT. The full variable domain, rest sourced from reference TRBV29-1 and TRBJ1-3, is SAVISQKPSRDICQRGTSLTIQCQVDSQVTMMFWYRQQPGQSLTLIATANQGSEATYESGFVIDKFPISRPNLTFSTLTVSNMSPEDSSIYLCSVAGSLGGNTIYFGEGSWLTVV.

The rearrangement links TRBV18 to TRBJ1-6; 7 bases match TRBD1. Germline V gene data show CDR1 as KGHSH and CDR2 as LQKENI. The CDR3 length is 15 residues. V lost 1 base, J lost 8 bases, and 5 bases stayed unmatched. The CDR3 nucleotides read TGTGCCAGCTCACCACGGACAGGCCGGGATTCACCCCTCCACTTT. As protein: CASSPRTGRDSPLHF. Full variable domain (rest looked up from reference TRBV18 and TRBJ1-6): NAGVMQNPRHLVRRRGQEARLRCSPMKGHSHVYWYRQLPEEGLKFMVYLQKENIIDESGMPKERFSAEFPKEGPSILRIQQVVRGDSAAYFCASSPRTGRDSPLHFGNGTRLTVT.

This chain connects TRBV30 to TRBJ1-5; 7 bases match TRBD1. Per germline, CDR1 GTSNPN and CDR2 SVGIG (reference sequence). J gave up 4 bases and V 5 bases, and 8 bases lay outside the gene matches. This CDR3 has 14 residues. The CDR3 is CAWSQGKGNQPQHF. The CDR3 bases are TGTGCCTGGTCACAGGGGAAAGGTAATCAGCCCCAGCATTTT.

This clone appeared a single time. V and J are TRBV28 and TRBJ2-1; 14 bases map to TRBD2. Unmatched junction bases numbered 10, after V lost 6 bases and J lost 6 bases. Germline CDR1 MDHEN, CDR2 SYDVKM. The CDR3 is 17 residues long. CDR3 nucleotide sequence: TGTGCCAGCAGCTCCGGGACTAGCGGGAGAAGGGCCAATGAGCAGTTCTTC. Its protein product is CASSSGTSGRRANEQFF.

J is TRBJ1-6 and V is TRBV28; 7 bases are a match to TRBD1. Germline assignment: CDR1 MDHEN and CDR2 SYDVKM. The CDR3 has 15 amino acids. Losses at the gene ends were 5 bases for V and 7 bases for J; bases not matched to a gene: 8. CDR3 nucleotides: TGTGCCAGCAGTGGGACAGTAGAGGGCAATTCACCCCTCCACTTT. It translates to CASSGTVEGNSPLHF. Complete variable domain (other parts from reference TRBV28 and TRBJ1-6): DVKVTQSSRYLVKRTGEKVFLECVQDMDHENMFWYRQDPGLGLRLIYFSYDVKMKEKGDIPEGYSVSREKKERFSLILESASTNQTSMYLCASSGTVEGNSPLHFGNGTRLTVT.

V usage is TRBV27 and J usage is TRBJ2-1, with TRBD2 matching over 10 bases. The CDR3 covers 17 residues. V shed 2 bases and J 1 base; nucleotides not matched to a gene: 5. Germline loops: CDR1 MNHEY, CDR2 SMNVEV (reference sequence). The CDR3 sequence: CASSLDLAGVSYNEQFF. The CDR3 DNA reads as TGTGCCAGCAGTTTAGACCTAGCGGGAGTTTCCTACAATGAGCAGTTCTTC.

In its sample, this clone was seen a few times. The genes are TRBV27 and TRBJ2-3, with D tentatively TRBD2 (5 bases). Per germline, CDR1 MNHEY and CDR2 SMNVEV (reference sequence). The CDR3 contains 14 residues. Trimming cost V 2 bases and J 2 bases, with 8 bases left between them. CDR3 region: CASSLGLHTDTQYF. For the CDR3, the DNA is TGTGCCAGCAGTTTAGGACTTCACACAGATACGCAGTATTTT.

The chain has TRBV11-2 and TRBJ2-5, with D tentatively TRBD2 (6 bases). The CDR3 is 13 amino acids. Trimming pared 5 bases from V and 5 bases from J, leaving 12 bases between. Germline values: CDR1 SGHAT, CDR2 FQNNGV. The CDR3 DNA follows: TGTGCCAGCAGCCCTAACGGGGGTGAGACCCAGTACTTC. Translation: CASSPNGGETQYF.

The chain carries TRBV7-3 and TRBJ1-4, with D perhaps matching TRBD1 (6 bases). Trimming took off 2 bases at V and 4 bases at J, with 11 bases between the two ends. Germline CDR1 is SGHTA and CDR2 is FQGTGA. This CDR3 is 15 amino acids long. The CDR3 coding sequence is TGTGCCAGCAGCTTAGCCCGGACAGTTAATGAAAAACTGTTTTTT. As protein: CASSLARTVNEKLFF.

This clone was seen more than once but under ten times. This rearrangement joins TRBV18 to TRBJ1-5; D is unresolved. Germline lookup yields CDR1 KGHSH and CDR2 LQKENI. Trimming took off 3 bases at V and 1 base at J, with 7 bases between the two ends. The CDR3 is 14 amino acids. The CDR3: CASSPRSSNQPQHF. The CDR3 DNA sequence: TGTGCCAGCTCACCTAGGAGCAGCAATCAGCCCCAGCATTTT.

Here the CDR3 DNA reads TGTGCCAGCAGCGTCTCCGGACAGGGGGCCTATGGCTACACCTTC. This translates into CASSVSGQGAYGYTF. The chain links TRBV9 to TRBJ1-2, with TRBD1 matching 11 bases. V lost 2 bases, J lost 4 bases, and 4 bases stayed unmatched. This CDR3 is built from 15 residues. From germline, CDR1 is SGDLS and CDR2 YYNGEE.

The V gene is TRBV7-9, the J gene TRBJ2-1, with 9 positions matching TRBD2. The germline gives CDR1 SEHNR, CDR2 FQNEAQ (reference sequence). V gave up 4 bases and J gave up 8 bases; unmatched junction bases: 12. The CDR3 consists of 16 residues. The CDR3 DNA is TGTGCCAGCAGCTCCCCCGGGACTAGCCAACACGATGAGCAGTTCTTC. It yields the protein CASSSPGTSQHDEQFF.

The V call is TRBV28, the J call TRBJ1-1; 8 nucleotides line up with TRBD1. CDR3 length equals 15 residues. Losses at the gene ends were 4 bases for V and 3 bases for J; bases not matched to a gene: 7. Germline CDR1 and CDR2: MDHEN and SYDVKM. The CDR3 sequence is CASSSTGAPDTEAFF. The CDR3 region has the DNA TGTGCCAGCAGTTCGACAGGGGCCCCCGACACTGAAGCTTTCTTT.

The CDR3 DNA sequence: TGTGCCTCAGGGCGGCGCAATGAGCAGTTCTTC. Translation gives CASGRRNEQFF. V and J are TRBV2 and TRBJ2-1, with D possibly being TRBD1 (5 bases). Germline V gene sequence: CDR1 SNHLY, CDR2 FYNNEI. V shed 11 bases and J shed 6 bases, with 11 bases lying between them. This CDR3 has 11 amino acids.

The V gene is TRBV9, the J gene TRBJ2-5; TRBD2 matches at 8 bases. Germline V gene sequence: CDR1 SGDLS, CDR2 YYNGEE. The junction had 3 bases not matched to a gene; V was cut back by 4 bases and J by 4 bases. The CDR3 spans 13 residues. The CDR3 loop is CASSREGGETQYF. Written as DNA, the CDR3 is TGTGCCAGCAGCCGGGAGGGCGGAGAGACCCAGTACTTC.

V usage is TRBV25-1 and J usage is TRBJ2-7; 9 positions match TRBD1. CDR1 and CDR2 from the germline V gene are MGHDK and SYGVNS. Losses at the gene ends were 4 bases for V and 7 bases for J; bases not matched to a gene: 8. The CDR3 runs 14 residues. The CDR3 spells CASSVQGAATEQYF. The CDR3 region has the DNA TGTGCCAGCAGTGTACAGGGGGCAGCTACGGAGCAGTACTTC.